One sample yielded the 17 T cell receptor beta chains listed below, sequenced in a study of beta chain features in type 1 diabetes listed by TCRdb under 2018. Library prep was done by the immunoSEQ multiplex PCR assay. The entire isolated RNA was reverse transcribed using the High Capacity cDNA Reverse Transcription Kit, and thus expressed TCRB transcripts were sequenced. Entries here come from immuneACCESS through TCRdb and include only in-frame sequences with V and J called. Some clones fail to appear in such tables; in the studies checked, an unresolved V gene covers under half of the shortfall, and the cause of the remainder is unknown. This sample lists hundreds of thousands of clones; around a sixth were detected once. The ten largest account for around 0.095% of the sample. The sequencing sample was made of naive CD4+ T cells from blood. Per the publication, the cell subset or site label means: true naive CD4+ T cells. The receptor set was obtained from a man aged 18 to 29 in good health.

The CDR3 loop reads CASTDAQNTEAFF. CDR3 in DNA: TGTGCCAGCACGGACGCCCAGAACACTGAAGCTTTCTTT. This rearrangement joins TRBV6-1 to TRBJ1-1; the D is unclear. The CDR3 consists of 13 residues. V was trimmed by 7 bases and J by 1 base, leaving 10 bases between them. CDR1 and CDR2 from the germline V gene are MNHNS and SASEGT.

This clone came up a few times. The chain is built from TRBV7-9 and TRBJ1-1; weak D call: TRBD1 (5 bases). Trimming shortened V by 4 bases and J by 1 base, and 7 bases separated the two germline ends. The CDR3 is 13 amino acids. The germline V gene encodes CDR1 SEHNR and CDR2 FQNEAQ (reference sequence). The CDR3 spells CASSSGTNTEAFF. CDR3 coding DNA: TGTGCCAGCAGCTCCGGGACGAACACTGAAGCTTTCTTT.

J is TRBJ2-1 and V is TRBV5-1, with TRBD2 matching 12 bases. The V gene end was trimmed by 2 bases and the J gene end by 7 bases; junction bases not matched to a gene: 7. Germline CDR1 reads SGHRS; CDR2 reads YFSETQ. The CDR3 covers 16 residues. The CDR3 DNA follows: TGCGCCAGCAGCTTCCGACTAGCGGGGGAGACAAATGAGCAGTTCTTC. This gives the protein CASSFRLAGETNEQFF.

The CDR3 coding sequence is TGCGCCAGCAGGCGGGGACAGGTGACAATTGGCCCCTACGAGCAGTACTTC. Amino acid sequence: CASRRGQVTIGPYEQYF. The chain is built from TRBV5-1 and TRBJ2-7; 8 bases map to TRBD1. The length of the CDR3 is 17 residues. CDR1 and CDR2 (germline): SGHRS, YFSETQ. V trimming: 5 bases; J trimming: 2 bases; junction bases outside the gene matches: 15.

J is TRBJ2-2 and V is TRBV7-9; tentative D call: TRBD2 (6 bases). In germline, CDR1 is SEHNR, CDR2 FQNEAQ (reference sequence). V shed 1 base and J shed 5 bases, with 8 bases lying between them. The CDR3 consists of 14 residues. In DNA form, the CDR3 reads TGTGCCAGCAGCTTAGTCCGGGGGACCGGGGAGCTGTTTTTT. Amino acid sequence: CASSLVRGTGELFF.

V gene TRBV18 combines with J gene TRBJ1-2; a weak D match, TRBD1 (5 bases). The length of the CDR3 is 13 residues. The germline V gene has CDR1 KGHSH and CDR2 LQKENI. V lost 6 bases and J 2 bases, leaving 10 bases between the germline ends. CDR3: CASSSGLNYGYTF. CDR3 nucleotides: TGTGCCAGCTCGTCAGGGTTAAACTATGGCTACACCTTC. Variable domain in full (rest from reference TRBV18 and TRBJ1-2): NAGVMQNPRHLVRRRGQEARLRCSPMKGHSHVYWYRQLPEEGLKFMVYLQKENIIDESGMPKERFSAEFPKEGPSILRIQQVVRGDSAAYFCASSSGLNYGYTFGSGTRLTVV.

The chain combines TRBV5-1 with TRBJ2-1; 10 positions agree with TRBD2. V dropped 2 bases and J dropped 2; count of bases not matched to a gene: 4. CDR3 length equals 16 residues. The V gene's germline CDR1 is SGHRS and CDR2 YFSETQ. The CDR3: CASSFSSGGPYNEQFF. CDR3 DNA sequence: TGCGCCAGCAGCTTTTCTAGCGGGGGCCCCTACAATGAGCAGTTCTTC.

The chain uses TRBV14 and TRBJ2-5; D is possibly TRBD2 (5 bases). The CDR3 has 16 amino acids. The germline CDR1 and CDR2 sequences are SGHDN and FVKESK. The ends were cut back, 1 base at V and 2 bases at J, with 14 bases in the middle. In DNA, the CDR3 is TGTGCCAGCAGCCAAGCTCGCCCGGGCGGGCAAGAGACCCAGTACTTC. Translated, it gives CASSQARPGGQETQYF. Full variable domain (rest looked up from reference TRBV14 and TRBJ2-5): EAGVTQFPSHSVIEKGQTVTLRCDPISGHDNLYWYRRVMGKEIKFLLHFVKESKQDESGMPNNRFLAERTGGTYSTLKVQPAELEDSGVYFCASSQARPGGQETQYFGPGTRLLVL.

The genes are TRBV10-2 and TRBJ2-5, with 11 nucleotides matching TRBD2. The V gene end was trimmed by 0 bases and the J gene end by 12 bases; junction bases not matched to a gene: 6. From germline, CDR1 is WSHSY and CDR2 SAAADI. CDR3 size: 14 residues. The CDR3, as DNA: TGCGCCAGCAGTGAGTCCCTAGCGGGGGGCCTAAAGTACTTC. As protein: CASSESLAGGLKYF.

This clone was recorded a few times. The V and J genes are TRBV7-3 and TRBJ1-2; tentatively, D is TRBD1 (6 bases). V was cut by 1 base and J by 1 base, with 13 bases left in between. The CDR3 runs to 16 residues. Germline V gene lookup returns CDR1 SGHTA and CDR2 FQGTGA. This CDR3 reads CASSLNPGVDNYGYTF. Written as DNA, the CDR3 is TGTGCCAGCAGCTTAAATCCAGGGGTGGATAACTATGGCTACACCTTC.

This clone came up a few times. The chain couples TRBV21-1 to TRBJ1-5. TRBV21-1 counts as a pseudogene. The CDR3 sequence is 13 residues long. The CDR3 region is CALGQVGNQPQHF. The CDR3 DNA follows: TGTGCCCTCGGGCAGGTGGGGAATCAGCCCCAGCATTTT.

Only a few counts were recorded for this clone. This sequence joins TRBV11-2 and TRBJ2-3; perhaps TRBD2 as D (5 bases). Per the germline V gene, CDR1 is SGHAT and CDR2 is FQNNGV. The CDR3 covers 14 residues. V was clipped by 1 base and J by 3 bases, with 8 bases between them. CDR3 DNA sequence: TGTGCCAGCAGCTTAGGAGGCGGGACAGATACGCAGTATTTT. This encodes CASSLGGGTDTQYF.

In this sample, this clone turned up a few times. V gene TRBV5-4 combines with J gene TRBJ2-2; no clear D. The V gene lost 0 bases and the J gene lost 6 bases, with 12 bases spanning the gap. Germline values: CDR1 SGHNT, CDR2 YYREEE (reference sequence). The CDR3 spans 15 residues. This CDR3 reads CASSLAYTIPGELFF. The CDR3 region has the DNA TGTGCCAGCAGCTTGGCGTACACGATCCCCGGGGAGCTGTTTTTT.

This clone was seen a few times. The chain is built from TRBV18 and TRBJ1-2; maybe TRBD1 (6 bases). The CDR3 length is 14 residues. Germline CDR1 reads KGHSH; CDR2 reads LQKENI. V lost 4 bases and J 5 bases, leaving 14 bases between the germline ends. The CDR3 reads CASSQGGGLYGYTF. The CDR3 nucleotides are TGTGCCAGCTCACAAGGAGGGGGACTGTATGGCTACACCTTC.

The chain links TRBV9 to TRBJ1-4; D is perhaps TRBD1 (6 bases). Trimming stripped 1 base from V and 8 bases from J, with 12 bases between. The CDR3 spans 14 residues. The germline V gene encodes CDR1 SGDLS and CDR2 YYNGEE. The CDR3 sequence is CASSVTGRREKLFF. The CDR3 nucleotides are TGTGCCAGCAGCGTAACAGGGCGGCGAGAAAAACTGTTTTTT.

The chain links TRBV7-9 to TRBJ2-3, with 8 bases identical to TRBD2. The junction had 3 bases not matched to a gene; V was cut back by 10 bases and J by 0 bases. The length of the CDR3 is 13 residues. Germline-derived CDR1 and CDR2 are SEHNR and FQNEAQ (reference sequence). The chain's CDR3 is CAISGTSTDTQYF. In DNA form, the CDR3 reads TGTGCCATTAGCGGGACCAGCACAGATACGCAGTATTTT.

The V gene is TRBV5-6, the J gene TRBJ1-1; maybe TRBD1 (5 bases). The germline gives CDR1 SGHDT, CDR2 YYEEEE. V lost 4 bases and J lost 4, with 17 bases in between. This CDR3 region has 15 residues. The CDR3 DNA reads as TGTGCCAGCAGCCCCCTTTGGGGGACGGGCACTGAAGCTTTCTTT. Translation gives CASSPLWGTGTEAFF.